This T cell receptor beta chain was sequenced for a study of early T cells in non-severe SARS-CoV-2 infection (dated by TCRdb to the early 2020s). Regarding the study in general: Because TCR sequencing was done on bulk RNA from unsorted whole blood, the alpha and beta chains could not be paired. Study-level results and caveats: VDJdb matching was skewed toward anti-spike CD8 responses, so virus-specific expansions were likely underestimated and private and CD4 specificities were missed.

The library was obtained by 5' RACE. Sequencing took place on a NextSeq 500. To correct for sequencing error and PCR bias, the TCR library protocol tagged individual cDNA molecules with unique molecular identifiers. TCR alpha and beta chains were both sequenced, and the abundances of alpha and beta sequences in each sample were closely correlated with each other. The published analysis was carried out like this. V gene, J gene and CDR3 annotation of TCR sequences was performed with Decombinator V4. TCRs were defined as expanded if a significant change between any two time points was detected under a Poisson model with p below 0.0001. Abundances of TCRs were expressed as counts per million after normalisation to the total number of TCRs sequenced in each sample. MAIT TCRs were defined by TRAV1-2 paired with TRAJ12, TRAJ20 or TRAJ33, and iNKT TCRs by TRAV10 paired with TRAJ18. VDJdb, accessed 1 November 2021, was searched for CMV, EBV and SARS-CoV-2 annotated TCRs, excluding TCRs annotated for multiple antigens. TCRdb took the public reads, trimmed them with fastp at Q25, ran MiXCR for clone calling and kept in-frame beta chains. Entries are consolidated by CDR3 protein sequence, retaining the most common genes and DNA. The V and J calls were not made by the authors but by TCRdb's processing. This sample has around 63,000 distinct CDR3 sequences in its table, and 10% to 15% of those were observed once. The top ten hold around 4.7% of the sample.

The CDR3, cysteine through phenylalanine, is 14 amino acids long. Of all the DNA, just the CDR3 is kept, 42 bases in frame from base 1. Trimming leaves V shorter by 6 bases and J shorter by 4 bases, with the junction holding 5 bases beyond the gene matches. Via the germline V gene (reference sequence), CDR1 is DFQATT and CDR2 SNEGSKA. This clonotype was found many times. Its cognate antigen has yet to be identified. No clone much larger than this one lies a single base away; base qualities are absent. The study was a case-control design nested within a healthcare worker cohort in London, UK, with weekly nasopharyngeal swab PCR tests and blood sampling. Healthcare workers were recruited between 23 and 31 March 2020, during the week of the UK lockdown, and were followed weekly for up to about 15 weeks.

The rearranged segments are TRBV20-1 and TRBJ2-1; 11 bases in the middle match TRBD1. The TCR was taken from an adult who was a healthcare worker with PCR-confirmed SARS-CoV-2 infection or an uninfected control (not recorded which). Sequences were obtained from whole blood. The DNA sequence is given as TGCAGTGCCGAGGACAGGGGGCTTTACAATGAGCAGTTCTTC. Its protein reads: CSAEDRGLYNEQFF.